This entry lists 32 T cell receptor beta chains sequenced from one sample in a study of blood T cells in healthy people across ages (dated by TCRdb to 2015 to 2017). Libraries came from 5' RACE. The run used an Illumina HiSeq 2500. A second PCR of 7 to 11 cycles was performed with a sample-barcoded 5' primer and a J-beta primer mix. The raw public reads went through TCRdb reprocessing: fastp at Q25, MiXCR clone calling, in-frame beta chains kept. Identical CDR3 protein sequences are pooled into one entry, listed with their most common genes and DNA. The sample table records about 1,500,000 distinct CDR3 sequences; 28% of these occur just once. The top ten hold roughly 8% of the sample. Specimen: blood. These TCRs come from a woman aged 25 to 39 in good health.

This clonotype has a count of ten or more. The chain links TRBV11-2 to TRBJ2-7, with unresolved D. The V and J ends lost 4 bases and 5 bases respectively, with 12 bases between them. Germline CDR1 is SGHAT and CDR2 is FQNNGV. CDR3 size: 13 residues. The CDR3 bases are TGTGCCAGCAGCTCCGGCTTGGGCCACGAGCAGTACTTC. This translates into CASSSGLGHEQYF.

This clonotype was seen a few times. The chain joins TRBV10-3 to TRBJ1-6; no reliable D call. Germline assignment: CDR1 ENHRY and CDR2 SYGVKD. The CDR3 contains 15 residues. Trimming pared 3 bases from V and 2 bases from J, leaving 8 bases between. The CDR3 DNA reads as TGTGCCATCAGTGAATTCAGTCCCTATAATTCACCCCTCCACTTT. Its translation is CAISEFSPYNSPLHF.

The chain is built from TRBV20-1 and TRBJ1-1, with D perhaps TRBD1 (5 bases). The germline V gene encodes CDR1 DFQATT and CDR2 SNEGSKA (reference sequence). The CDR3 is made up of 13 amino acids. V was cut by 0 bases and J by 8 bases, with 13 bases left in between. As DNA, the CDR3 is TGCAGTGCTAGAGAAGGGACGACGACCGAAGCTTTCTTT. Translating gives CSAREGTTTEAFF.

This clonotype was found a few times. The CDR3 DNA is TGTGCCAGCAGTTACGGGACCTCAGAGACCCAGTACTTC. Its translation: CASSYGTSETQYF. The chain employs TRBV6-5 and TRBJ2-5; possibly TRBD1 or TRBD2 for D (5 bases each). Looked up from germline, CDR1 is MNHEY and CDR2 is SVGAGI. The CDR3 spans 13 residues. V lost 2 bases and J lost 4, with 8 bases in between.

This clonotype was found a few times. The gene calls are TRBV5-1 and TRBJ2-3; no clear D gene. Trimming removed 4 bases from V and 2 bases from J, with 17 bases in between. The CDR3 runs 16 residues. Germline loops: CDR1 SGHRS, CDR2 YFSETQ. Here the CDR3 reads CASSQDAVLATDTQYF. CDR3 DNA: TGCGCCAGCAGCCAGGACGCGGTGCTCGCCACAGATACGCAGTATTTT.

The V gene is TRBV28, the J gene TRBJ1-2; D uncertain. Deletions cut 8 bases from V and 7 bases from J, with 23 bases between. This CDR3 has 15 residues. The V gene's germline CDR1 is MDHEN and CDR2 SYDVKM. This CDR3 reads CASGTVSGVDGGYTF. The CDR3 DNA follows: TGTGCCAGCGGTACAGTGAGCGGGGTGGATGGTGGCTACACCTTC.

The gene calls are TRBV5-1 and TRBJ2-3; a weak D match, TRBD1 (6 bases). Trimming shortened V by 3 bases and J by 2 bases, and 10 bases separated the two germline ends. Germline V gene lookup returns CDR1 SGHRS and CDR2 YFSETQ. This CDR3 has 14 amino acids. This CDR3 reads CASSYRVHTDTQYF. Here the CDR3 DNA reads TGCGCCAGCAGCTACAGGGTCCACACAGATACGCAGTATTTT.

This chain's CDR3 is CASSQARAGRNYEQYF. Written as DNA, the CDR3 is TGTGCCAGCAGCCAAGCTCGAGCGGGACGAAATTACGAGCAGTACTTC. The genes are TRBV14 and TRBJ2-7, with 7 bases lining up with TRBD2. The CDR3 extends over 16 amino acids. Germline lookup yields CDR1 SGHDN and CDR2 FVKESK. With V trimmed by 1 base and J by 4 bases, 10 bases remained unmatched.

The J gene is TRBJ1-2, the V gene TRBV2; the D is unclear. The germline gives CDR1 SNHLY, CDR2 FYNNEI. V lost 4 bases to trimming and J lost 4 bases, with 10 bases between them. This CDR3 region has 13 residues. In nucleotides, the CDR3 is TGTGCCAGCAGTGGACGGTTCCTCTATGGCTACACCTTC. It is translated as CASSGRFLYGYTF.

This clonotype has a handful of counts. This chain joins TRBV20-1 and TRBJ2-7, with 8 bases that match TRBD2. V lost 2 bases and J lost 6; bases outside the gene matches: 6. The germline V gene encodes CDR1 DFQATT and CDR2 SNEGSKA (reference sequence). This CDR3 spans 13 amino acids. Written as DNA, the CDR3 is TGCAGTGCTAGACTAGCGGGTCGGGGCGAGCAGTACTTC. It specifies CSARLAGRGEQYF.

A word on this clonotype: This may stem from a read error, because a much larger clone lies one nucleotide away. The V gene is TRBV7-2, the J gene TRBJ2-1; possible D gene TRBD2, 5 bases. This CDR3 comprises 14 residues. Germline V lookup: CDR1 SGHTA, CDR2 FQGNSA. CDR3 sequence reads: CASSSRTGNNKQFF. In DNA form, the CDR3 reads TGTGCCAGCAGCTCCCGGACTGGAAACAATAAGCAGTTCTTC. The full variable domain, rest sourced from reference TRBV7-2 and TRBJ2-1, is GAGVSQSPSNKVTEKGKDVELRCDPISGHTALYWYRQSLGQGLEFLIYFQGNSAPDKSGLPSDRFSAERTGGSVSTLTIQRTQQEDSAVYLCASSSRTGNNKQFFGPGTRLTVL.

As for this clonotype: A single base separates this from a much larger clone, so it may be a read error. The chain links TRBV7-2 to TRBJ2-1; 15 bases are a match to TRBD2. The V and J ends lost 4 bases and 0 bases, in that order; junction bases with no gene match: 4. The CDR3 contains 18 residues. CDR1 is SGHTA, CDR2 FQGNSA, per germline. This chain's CDR3 is CASSSGLAGGSSYNEQFF. In DNA, the CDR3 is TGTGCCAGCAGCTCAGGACTAGCGGGGGGGAGCTCCTACAATGAGCAGTTCTTC. Looking up the rest from reference TRBV7-2 and TRBJ2-1 gives the full variable domain: GAGVSQSPSNKVTEKGKDVELRCDPISGHTALYWYRQSLGQGLEFLIYFQGNSAPDKSGLPSDRFSAERTGGSVSTLTIQRTQQEDSAVYLCASSSGLAGGSSYNEQFFGPGTRLTVL.

This clonotype has just a few counts. The chain joins TRBV18 to TRBJ2-4; maybe TRBD1 (6 bases). The V end was cut by 0 bases, the J end by 5 bases, with 11 bases between. Per the germline V gene, CDR1 is KGHSH and CDR2 is LQKENI. The CDR3 is 15 residues long. CDR3 amino acids: CASSPPKGVENIQYF. The CDR3 bases are TGTGCCAGCTCACCACCGAAGGGGGTAGAAAACATTCAGTACTTC. The variable domain in full, completed from reference TRBV18 and TRBJ2-4, reads NAGVMQNPRHLVRRRGQEARLRCSPMKGHSHVYWYRQLPEEGLKFMVYLQKENIIDESGMPKERFSAEFPKEGPSILRIQQVVRGDSAAYFCASSPPKGVENIQYFGAGTRLSVL.

As to this clonotype: A single base separates this from a much larger clone, so it may be a read error. V and J are TRBV29-1 and TRBJ2-5; possibly TRBD2 for D (6 bases). The germline gives CDR1 SQVTM, CDR2 ANQGSEA. Between the trimmed V and J ends, which lost 7 bases and 3 bases, there was a span of 12 bases. The length of the CDR3 is 12 residues. The CDR3 DNA follows: TGCAGCGGGGGACTGGAGAAAGAGACCCAGTACTTC. It is translated as CSGGLEKETQYF.

A remark on this clonotype: Compared with germline, one end of the junction differs, possibly owing to a read error. The chain carries TRBV7-2 and TRBJ2-1; the D is unclear. CDR3 length equals 11 residues. Germline loops: CDR1 SGHTA, CDR2 FQGNSA. In DNA, the CDR3 is TGTGCCAACAGCCCGCCCAATGAGCAGTTCTTC. Protein sequence: CANSPPNEQFF.

The genes are TRBV7-3 and TRBJ2-5; D may be TRBD1 or TRBD2 (5 bases each). CDR3 length equals 13 residues. The ends were cut back, 5 bases at V and 5 bases at J, with 12 bases in the middle. CDR1 is SGHTA and CDR2 is FQGTGA in the germline V gene. CDR3 in DNA: TGTGCCAGCAGCCAGGGAGCGGCGGAGACCCAGTACTTC. It yields the protein CASSQGAAETQYF.

J is TRBJ2-7 and V is TRBV29-1; D may be TRBD1 or TRBD2 (5 bases each). The CDR3 loop spans 14 amino acids. The germline V gene has CDR1 SQVTM and CDR2 ANQGSEA. Between the trimmed V and J ends, which lost 6 bases and 0 bases, there was a span of 15 bases. CDR3 in DNA: TGCAGCGTGGGGCTATGGGAGCGCTCCTACGAGCAGTACTTC. Amino acids: CSVGLWERSYEQYF.

This clonotype has only a few counts. This CDR3 reads CSARFSGGGQPQHF. The CDR3 coding sequence is TGCAGTGCTAGGTTTTCCGGGGGGGGTCAGCCCCAGCATTTT. The chain uses TRBV20-1 and TRBJ1-5; TRBD1 is a possible D gene (5 bases). Germline values: CDR1 DFQATT, CDR2 SNEGSKA (reference sequence). V lost 3 bases, J lost 6 bases, and 15 bases lay in between. There are 14 residues in the CDR3.

This clonotype was seen many times. V is TRBV6-6 and J is TRBJ2-7; 8 bases line up with TRBD1. V lost 6 bases, J lost 0 bases, and 4 bases stayed unmatched. The CDR3 is made up of 14 amino acids. The germline gives CDR1 MNHNY, CDR2 SVGAGI (reference sequence). The CDR3 bases are TGTGCCAGCAGGGGACAGGCTAGCTCCTACGAGCAGTACTTC. Its protein is CASRGQASSYEQYF.

The V and J genes are TRBV7-6 and TRBJ2-1; TRBD2 aligns across 8 bases. The CDR3 has 13 amino acids. V lost 6 bases, J lost 7 bases, and 5 bases stayed unmatched. CDR1 SGHVS and CDR2 FNYEAQ come from the germline V gene. CDR3 in amino acids: CASRLAAENEQFF. The CDR3 bases are TGTGCCAGCAGACTAGCGGCAGAGAATGAGCAGTTCTTC.

This clonotype was seen only a few times. V gene TRBV29-1 combines with J gene TRBJ1-1; D unresolved. The germline gives CDR1 SQVTM, CDR2 ANQGSEA. This CDR3 region has 10 residues. Trimming stripped 3 bases from V and 8 bases from J, with 7 bases between. CDR3 loop: CSVEGGEAFF. DNA of the CDR3: TGCAGCGTTGAGGGCGGCGAAGCTTTCTTT.

For this clonotype: At one of its ends the junction is not consistent with the germline gene, which may arise from a read error. The rearrangement links TRBV12-3 or TRBV12-4 to TRBJ2-1; 13 bases line up with TRBD2. The CDR3 is made up of 16 amino acids. The CDR3 spells CASSSGLAGVGHEQFF. The CDR3, as DNA: TGCGCCAGCAGTTCCGGACTAGCGGGGGTAGGTCATGAGCAGTTCTTC.

The chain employs TRBV11-2 and TRBJ2-5; TRBD1 matches 7 bases. The better agreement between TRBJ2-1 and the DNA end casts doubt on the J call. This CDR3 has 16 residues. The germline V gene encodes CDR1 SGHAT and CDR2 FQNNGV. This CDR3 reads CASSSHLTGEGETQFF. CDR3 DNA sequence: TGTGCCAGCAGCTCCCACTTAACAGGGGAAGGAGAGACCCAGTTCTTC.

This clonotype was observed a handful of times. V is TRBV27 and J is TRBJ2-7; weak D call: TRBD1 (6 bases). V lost 11 bases and J 4 bases, leaving 21 bases between the germline ends. Germline values: CDR1 MNHEY, CDR2 SMNVEV (reference sequence). This CDR3 has 14 residues. Written as DNA, the CDR3 is TGTGCCCCCTCCTGGGCAGGGGATTCTTACGAGCAGTACTTC. Translation: CAPSWAGDSYEQYF.

The chain recombines TRBV3-1 with TRBJ2-3, with D perhaps being TRBD1 or TRBD2 (5 bases each). This CDR3 has 16 residues. Germline V gene sequence: CDR1 LGHDT, CDR2 YNNKEL (reference sequence). V was pared by 3 bases and J by 2 bases, with 15 bases between. In DNA, the CDR3 is TGTGCCAGCAGCCAGAGGCGGCTAGGGACCACAGATACGCAGTATTTT. Translating gives CASSQRRLGTTDTQYF.

This clonotype was detected many times. J is TRBJ2-7 and V is TRBV20-1; D possibly corresponds to TRBD1 (6 bases). CDR3 length: 15 residues. Germline V CDR1 and CDR2: DFQATT, SNEGSKA (reference sequence). Deletions cut 3 bases from V and 0 bases from J, with 15 bases between. DNA of the CDR3: TGCAGTGCTAGCGATAGTGACAGGTCCTCCTACGAGCAGTACTTC. Translating it yields CSASDSDRSSYEQYF.

This clonotype came up many times. The chain recombines TRBV12-3 or TRBV12-4 with TRBJ2-1; 10 bases map to TRBD1. CDR3 size: 15 residues. J gave up 2 bases and V 4 bases, and 2 bases lay outside the gene matches. CDR3 amino acids: CASSSGTGAYNEQFF. The CDR3 DNA reads as TGTGCCAGCAGTTCCGGGACAGGGGCCTACAATGAGCAGTTCTTC.

The rearrangement uses TRBV5-1 and TRBJ2-5; 9 nucleotides agree with TRBD1. The CDR3 totals 14 residues. Trimming took 3 bases from V and 5 from J; bases not matched to a gene: 5. CDR1 and CDR2 (germline): SGHRS, YFSETQ. CDR3 sequence (DNA): TGCGCCAGCAGCTGGGACAGGGAGGTTGAGACCCAGTACTTC. This translates into CASSWDREVETQYF.

The genes are TRBV6-2 or TRBV6-3 and TRBJ1-5, with 7 nucleotides matching TRBD1. This CDR3 is built from 17 residues. J lost 4 bases, V lost 6 bases, and 15 bases had no gene match. Germline loops: CDR1 MNHEY, CDR2 SVGEGT. The CDR3 protein is CASSRRQGGGVNQPQHF. CDR3 sequence (DNA): TGTGCCAGCAGCCGGAGACAGGGTGGAGGAGTAAATCAGCCCCAGCATTTT.

This clonotype occurred many times. This chain connects TRBV12-3 or TRBV12-4 to TRBJ1-1, with D perhaps TRBD1 (6 bases). V lost 5 bases and J 1 base, leaving 11 bases between the germline ends. The CDR3 has 14 residues. DNA for the CDR3: TGTGCCAGCAGTCCGTGGACAGAGAACACTGAAGCTTTCTTT. This translates into CASSPWTENTEAFF.

This clonotype has only a few counts. The chain recombines TRBV4-1 with TRBJ2-7, with 7 bases identical to TRBD1. V gave up 2 bases and J gave up 7 bases; unmatched junction bases: 14. From germline, CDR1 is MGHRA and CDR2 YSYEKL. The CDR3 is made up of 16 amino acids. In DNA form, the CDR3 reads TGCGCCAGCAGCCAAAAAAGGGGGACAGATCCACGGGAGCAGTACTTC. It translates to CASSQKRGTDPREQYF.

V gene TRBV20-1 combines with J gene TRBJ1-5; D call uncertain. The length of the CDR3 is 15 residues. V lost 5 bases, J lost 7 bases, and 21 bases lay in between. Germline V CDR1 and CDR2: DFQATT, SNEGSKA (reference sequence). This CDR3 reads CSARRTVGSGQPQHF. The CDR3 nucleotides read TGCAGTGCTCGAAGAACGGTTGGTTCGGGGCAGCCCCAGCATTTT.